This T cell receptor (beta chain) was found in a study of shared clonotypes between healthy human individuals. Study background: Donors, aged 18 to 49, were a couple of women and a few men. Study outcomes and limitations: Naive subsets typically showed greater estimated richness than memory subsets. With several donors compared, 4.5% to 6.5% of naive CD4 clonotypes were shared.

As concerns this clone: As yet, its antigen is unknown.

Investigators spread the genomic DNA of each subset evenly over several immunoSEQ plates. Assay used: immunoSEQ multiplex PCR; TCRdb lists only in-frame clones, some missing. Among 550,000 to 850,000 clones listed, around 74% were seen once. The CDR3 loop spans 14 amino acids. With 7 bases removed from V and 2 bases from J, the gap between germline ends came to 9 bases. Germline V gene lookup returns CDR1 MNHEY and CDR2 SVGAGI. The rearrangement uses TRBV6-5 and TRBJ2-6; no reliable D call. Material for sequencing was memory CD4+ T cells sorted from blood. Subset here: CD45RA-negative fraction. The receptor's source is a woman aged 30 to 39 in good health. CDR3 sequence reads: CASNRVTGANVLTF. As DNA, the CDR3 is TGTGCCAGCAATAGGGTGACTGGGGCCAACGTCCTGACTTTC.